This T cell receptor beta chain derives from a study of cytomegalovirus exposure and HLA in healthy donors. Study conclusions and caveats: Several V segments, TRBV6-2 and TRBV6-3 among them, could not be told apart and were dropped.

PCR primers comprised 60 Vbeta and 13 Jbeta primers. Profiling relied on immunoSEQ multiplex PCR, and the TCRdb table lists in-frame clones only, not all of them. This sample yields about 82,000 clones, of which around 66% are seen a single time; over 14% belongs to the top ten. The CDR3 is 15 amino acids. Trimming cost V 4 bases and J 4 bases; bases outside gene matches: 7. CDR1 and CDR2 from the germline V gene are LGHNA and YNFKEQ. Details on this clone: What it binds is not known.

The sequence derives from a woman aged 40 to 49 in good health and CMV-seropositive. The chain links TRBV4-2 to TRBJ2-5; 9 bases line up with TRBD1. Sample: PBMCs. The CDR3 is CASSPPGQGPETQYF. The CDR3 nucleotides read TGTGCCAGCAGCCCTCCGGGACAGGGTCCAGAGACCCAGTACTTC.